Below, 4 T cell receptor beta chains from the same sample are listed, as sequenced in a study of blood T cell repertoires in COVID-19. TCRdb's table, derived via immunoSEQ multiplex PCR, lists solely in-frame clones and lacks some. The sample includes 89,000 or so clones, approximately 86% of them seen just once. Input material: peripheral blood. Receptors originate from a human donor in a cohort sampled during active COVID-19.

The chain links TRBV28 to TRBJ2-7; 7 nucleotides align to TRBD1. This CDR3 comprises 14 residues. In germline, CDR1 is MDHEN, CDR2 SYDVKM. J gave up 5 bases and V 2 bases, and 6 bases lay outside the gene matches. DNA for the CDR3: TGTGCCAGCAGTTTAGACAGGGCGACCCACGAGCAGTACTTC. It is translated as CASSLDRATHEQYF.

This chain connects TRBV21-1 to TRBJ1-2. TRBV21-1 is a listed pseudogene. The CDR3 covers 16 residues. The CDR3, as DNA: TGTGCCAGCAGCCGTAGGCGGGGGAGGGCTAACTATGGCTACACCTTC. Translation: CASSRRRGRANYGYTF.

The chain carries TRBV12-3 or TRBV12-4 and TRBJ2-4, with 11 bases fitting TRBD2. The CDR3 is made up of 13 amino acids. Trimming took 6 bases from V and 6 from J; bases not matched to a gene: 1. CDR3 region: CASSGTSGNIQYF. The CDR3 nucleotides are TGTGCCAGCAGCGGGACTAGCGGAAACATTCAGTACTTC.

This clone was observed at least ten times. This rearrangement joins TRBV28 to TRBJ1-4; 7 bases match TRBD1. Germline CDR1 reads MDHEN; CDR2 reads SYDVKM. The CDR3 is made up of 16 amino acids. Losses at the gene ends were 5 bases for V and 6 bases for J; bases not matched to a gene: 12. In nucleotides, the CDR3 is TGTGCCAGCAGTCCGACCCCCAGGGGGATGGATGAAAAACTGTTTTTT. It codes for CASSPTPRGMDEKLFF.